This passage covers 20 T cell receptor beta chains from one sample sequenced in a study of OX40 agonist ivuxolimab in advanced cancers. The assay was immunoSEQ multiplex PCR, and TCRdb's table has in-frame clones only and misses some. The repertoire holds around 63,000 clones, with roughly 90% as singletons. The sequencing here drew on CD4+ or CD8+ T cells sorted from blood, taken in a trial of the OX40 agonist ivuxolimab. The receptors here all came from an adult with an advanced solid tumor such as melanoma, head and neck, liver or kidney cancer.

V is TRBV28 and J is TRBJ1-1, with D perhaps matching TRBD1 (5 bases). This CDR3 contains 13 residues. Germline loops: CDR1 MDHEN, CDR2 SYDVKM. Trimming shortened V by 6 bases and J by 0 bases, and 8 bases separated the two germline ends. CDR3 sequence reads: CASRGVMNTEAFF. CDR3 bases: TGTGCCAGCAGAGGGGTCATGAACACTGAAGCTTTCTTT.

V is TRBV5-1 and J is TRBJ2-2; TRBD2 agrees at 8 bases. This CDR3 has 17 amino acids. The V gene's germline CDR1 is SGHRS and CDR2 YFSETQ. The V gene end was trimmed by 2 bases and the J gene end by 3 bases; junction bases not matched to a gene: 9. The CDR3 spells CASSLQAGVSDTGELFF. CDR3 nucleotides: TGCGCCAGCAGCTTACAAGCGGGAGTGTCTGACACCGGGGAGCTGTTTTTT.

The V and J genes are TRBV5-6 and TRBJ2-3; 7 nucleotides align to TRBD2. In germline, CDR1 is SGHDT, CDR2 YYEEEE. The CDR3 is 16 residues long. Trimming cost V 3 bases and J 1 base; bases outside gene matches: 8. The CDR3, as DNA: TGTGCCAGCAGCTCTCCCCGGGGGAGGGGCACAGATACGCAGTATTTT. Protein product: CASSSPRGRGTDTQYF.

This clone was picked up one time. The chain links TRBV15 to TRBJ2-3; D might be TRBD1 or TRBD2, each matching 5 bases. The CDR3 extends over 16 amino acids. Germline lookup yields CDR1 LNHNV and CDR2 YYDKDF (reference sequence). V was pared by 1 base and J by 2 bases, with 13 bases between. CDR3 sequence (DNA): TGTGCCACCAGCAGAGCACGGGACCGCGACACAGATACGCAGTATTTT. Encoded protein: CATSRARDRDTDTQYF.

As for this clone: Other DNA sequences within the sample encode an identical CDR3. The CDR3 bases are TGTGCCAGCAGTCAGGGTGTTGGAGTCTATGGCTACACCTTC. As protein: CASSQGVGVYGYTF. This chain connects TRBV9 to TRBJ1-2, with a weak D call TRBD1 (5 bases). This CDR3 region has 14 residues. Deletions cut 5 bases from V and 4 bases from J, with 15 bases between. The germline V gene has CDR1 SGDLS and CDR2 YYNGEE. Looking up the rest from reference TRBV9 and TRBJ1-2 gives the full variable domain: DSGVTQTPKHLITATGQRVTLRCSPRSGDLSVYWYQQSLDQGLQFLIQYYNGEERAKGNILERFSAQQFPDLHSELNLSSLELGDSALYFCASSQGVGVYGYTFGSGTRLTVV.

This sequence joins TRBV27 and TRBJ1-5; possible D gene TRBD1, 6 bases. The CDR3 sequence is 16 residues long. The germline V gene encodes CDR1 MNHEY and CDR2 SMNVEV (reference sequence). V lost 1 base and J 2 bases, leaving 12 bases between the germline ends. The CDR3 loop reads CASSLFGGNGNQPQHF. The DNA for the CDR3 is TGTGCCAGCAGTTTATTCGGGGGCAATGGCAATCAGCCCCAGCATTTT.

The chain combines TRBV2 with TRBJ2-7; 10 bases are shared with TRBD1. CDR3 length: 13 amino acids. CDR1 and CDR2 from the germline V gene are SNHLY and FYNNEI. V dropped 8 bases and J dropped 4; count of bases not matched to a gene: 5. This CDR3 reads CASGGQGLYEQYF. The CDR3 region has the DNA TGTGCCAGCGGGGGACAGGGGTTATACGAGCAGTACTTC.

This chain links TRBV9 with TRBJ1-2; TRBD1 matches at 8 bases. The germline gives CDR1 SGDLS, CDR2 YYNGEE. V lost 2 bases, J lost 0 bases, and 3 bases stayed unmatched. There are 15 residues in the CDR3. CDR3 DNA: TGTGCCAGCAGCGTCGGACAGGGCTCTAACTATGGCTACACCTTC. Its translation is CASSVGQGSNYGYTF.

The chain combines TRBV28 with TRBJ1-4; D gene unclear. Trimming removed 6 bases from V and 8 bases from J, with 16 bases in between. CDR3 size: 14 residues. Per germline, CDR1 MDHEN and CDR2 SYDVKM. CDR3 in DNA: TGTGCCAGCAGCGACCACATAACACGCGAAAAACTGTTTTTT. Translating gives CASSDHITREKLFF.

The genes are TRBV18 and TRBJ2-3; 8 nucleotides match TRBD2. The germline CDR1 and CDR2 sequences are KGHSH and LQKENI. Trimming took 2 bases from V and 2 from J; bases not matched to a gene: 9. The length of the CDR3 is 17 residues. The CDR3: CASSPSSGSSYTDTQYF. The CDR3 nucleotides are TGTGCCAGCTCACCATCCAGCGGGAGTTCGTACACAGATACGCAGTATTTT. Using reference TRBV18 and TRBJ2-3 for the parts outside the CDR3, the full variable domain is NAGVMQNPRHLVRRRGQEARLRCSPMKGHSHVYWYRQLPEEGLKFMVYLQKENIIDESGMPKERFSAEFPKEGPSILRIQQVVRGDSAAYFCASSPSSGSSYTDTQYFGPGTRLTVL.

V and J are TRBV10-2 and TRBJ2-5, with 8 bases identical to TRBD1. The V and J ends lost 8 bases and 5 bases, in that order; junction bases with no gene match: 7. This CDR3 has 13 amino acids. Germline CDR1 reads WSHSY; CDR2 reads SAAADI. The CDR3 DNA sequence: TGCGCCAGCGGACAGGGCGTTACGGAGACCCAGTACTTC. It specifies CASGQGVTETQYF.

This clone was picked up a small number of times. The chain combines TRBV30 with TRBJ1-1; D not certain. The germline gives CDR1 GTSNPN, CDR2 SVGIG (reference sequence). The CDR3 extends over 15 amino acids. V was pared by 0 bases and J by 0 bases, with 11 bases between. The CDR3 protein is CAWSVLLYMNTEAFF. The CDR3 bases are TGTGCCTGGAGTGTCCTCCTCTACATGAACACTGAAGCTTTCTTT.

This clone occurred once. This chain uses TRBV7-8 with TRBJ1-4; D remains unclear. Deletions cut 5 bases from V and 1 base from J, with 14 bases between. The CDR3 consists of 16 residues. CDR1 SGHVS and CDR2 FQNEAQ come from the germline V gene. In DNA form, the CDR3 reads TGTGCCAGCAGCAAGAGTTTGGGTTTAACTAATGAAAAACTGTTTTTT. It encodes CASSKSLGLTNEKLFF.

J is TRBJ2-1 and V is TRBV5-6; 7 bases align to TRBD2. Looked up from germline, CDR1 is SGHDT and CDR2 is YYEEEE. Trimming took 4 bases from V and 4 from J; bases not matched to a gene: 17. This CDR3 is built from 18 residues. The CDR3 region has the DNA TGTGCCAGCAGCGGGGGGAGACGTGCGGGCGGGAGTTACAATGAGCAGTTCTTC. Its translation is CASSGGRRAGGSYNEQFF.

The chain employs TRBV5-1 and TRBJ2-5; D is possibly TRBD1 (6 bases). The CDR3 is made up of 14 amino acids. Germline V gene data show CDR1 as SGHRS and CDR2 as YFSETQ. With 5 bases removed from V and 3 bases from J, the gap between germline ends came to 14 bases. CDR3 sequence: CASSPGQSEETQYF. In nucleotides, the CDR3 is TGCGCCAGCAGTCCCGGACAGAGCGAAGAGACCCAGTACTTC. The whole variable domain, filled in from reference TRBV5-1 and TRBJ2-5, reads KAGVTQTPRYLIKTRGQQVTLSCSPISGHRSVSWYQQTPGQGLQFLFEYFSETQRNKGNFPGRFSGRQFSNSRSEMNVSTLELGDSALYLCASSPGQSEETQYFGPGTRLLVL.

This clone was observed once. The chain carries TRBV6-5 and TRBJ2-5; the D gene is possibly TRBD1 (6 bases). CDR1 is MNHEY, CDR2 SVGAGI, per germline. There are 14 residues in the CDR3. V was trimmed by 5 bases and J by 4 bases, leaving 14 bases between them. The CDR3 DNA sequence: TGTGCCAGCAGTGAGGACAGTTGGGGAGAGACCCAGTACTTC. Encoded protein: CASSEDSWGETQYF.

The chain uses TRBV5-4 and TRBJ2-7; no clear D. CDR3 length: 12 residues. The V gene lost 4 bases and the J gene lost 9 bases, with 14 bases spanning the gap. The germline CDR1 and CDR2 sequences are SGHNT and YYREEE (reference sequence). CDR3 DNA: TGTGCCAGCAGCCCCGGAGAAGGCGGGCAGTACTTC. This encodes CASSPGEGGQYF.

V gene TRBV11-2 combines with J gene TRBJ2-7; 9 nucleotides line up with TRBD1. Germline loops: CDR1 SGHAT, CDR2 FQNNGV. After removal of 0 bases from V and 4 bases from J, the junction contained 4 bases not matched to a gene. There are 15 residues in the CDR3. The CDR3 DNA reads TGTGCCAGCAGCTTAGAGACGGGACAGGGTTACGAGCAGTACTTC. This gives the protein CASSLETGQGYEQYF.

V usage is TRBV5-1 and J usage is TRBJ1-2, with TRBD1 identical over 7 bases. Trimming at V came to 7 bases and at J to 4 bases, leaving 13 bases not matched to a gene. The CDR3 sequence is 15 residues long. Germline V gene sequence: CDR1 SGHRS, CDR2 YFSETQ. For the CDR3, the DNA is TGCGCCAGCCGGGTGTTAGGGGACAGCCCCTATGGCTACACCTTC. Amino acids: CASRVLGDSPYGYTF.

The chain couples TRBV2 to TRBJ2-4; 7 nucleotides match TRBD2. The CDR3 spans 14 residues. Trimming took 4 bases from V and 9 from J; bases not matched to a gene: 9. Germline V gives CDR1 SNHLY, CDR2 FYNNEI. DNA of the CDR3: TGTGCCAGCAGTGGGGAGGGCAGACCCGGCATTCAGTACTTC. This codes for CASSGEGRPGIQYF.